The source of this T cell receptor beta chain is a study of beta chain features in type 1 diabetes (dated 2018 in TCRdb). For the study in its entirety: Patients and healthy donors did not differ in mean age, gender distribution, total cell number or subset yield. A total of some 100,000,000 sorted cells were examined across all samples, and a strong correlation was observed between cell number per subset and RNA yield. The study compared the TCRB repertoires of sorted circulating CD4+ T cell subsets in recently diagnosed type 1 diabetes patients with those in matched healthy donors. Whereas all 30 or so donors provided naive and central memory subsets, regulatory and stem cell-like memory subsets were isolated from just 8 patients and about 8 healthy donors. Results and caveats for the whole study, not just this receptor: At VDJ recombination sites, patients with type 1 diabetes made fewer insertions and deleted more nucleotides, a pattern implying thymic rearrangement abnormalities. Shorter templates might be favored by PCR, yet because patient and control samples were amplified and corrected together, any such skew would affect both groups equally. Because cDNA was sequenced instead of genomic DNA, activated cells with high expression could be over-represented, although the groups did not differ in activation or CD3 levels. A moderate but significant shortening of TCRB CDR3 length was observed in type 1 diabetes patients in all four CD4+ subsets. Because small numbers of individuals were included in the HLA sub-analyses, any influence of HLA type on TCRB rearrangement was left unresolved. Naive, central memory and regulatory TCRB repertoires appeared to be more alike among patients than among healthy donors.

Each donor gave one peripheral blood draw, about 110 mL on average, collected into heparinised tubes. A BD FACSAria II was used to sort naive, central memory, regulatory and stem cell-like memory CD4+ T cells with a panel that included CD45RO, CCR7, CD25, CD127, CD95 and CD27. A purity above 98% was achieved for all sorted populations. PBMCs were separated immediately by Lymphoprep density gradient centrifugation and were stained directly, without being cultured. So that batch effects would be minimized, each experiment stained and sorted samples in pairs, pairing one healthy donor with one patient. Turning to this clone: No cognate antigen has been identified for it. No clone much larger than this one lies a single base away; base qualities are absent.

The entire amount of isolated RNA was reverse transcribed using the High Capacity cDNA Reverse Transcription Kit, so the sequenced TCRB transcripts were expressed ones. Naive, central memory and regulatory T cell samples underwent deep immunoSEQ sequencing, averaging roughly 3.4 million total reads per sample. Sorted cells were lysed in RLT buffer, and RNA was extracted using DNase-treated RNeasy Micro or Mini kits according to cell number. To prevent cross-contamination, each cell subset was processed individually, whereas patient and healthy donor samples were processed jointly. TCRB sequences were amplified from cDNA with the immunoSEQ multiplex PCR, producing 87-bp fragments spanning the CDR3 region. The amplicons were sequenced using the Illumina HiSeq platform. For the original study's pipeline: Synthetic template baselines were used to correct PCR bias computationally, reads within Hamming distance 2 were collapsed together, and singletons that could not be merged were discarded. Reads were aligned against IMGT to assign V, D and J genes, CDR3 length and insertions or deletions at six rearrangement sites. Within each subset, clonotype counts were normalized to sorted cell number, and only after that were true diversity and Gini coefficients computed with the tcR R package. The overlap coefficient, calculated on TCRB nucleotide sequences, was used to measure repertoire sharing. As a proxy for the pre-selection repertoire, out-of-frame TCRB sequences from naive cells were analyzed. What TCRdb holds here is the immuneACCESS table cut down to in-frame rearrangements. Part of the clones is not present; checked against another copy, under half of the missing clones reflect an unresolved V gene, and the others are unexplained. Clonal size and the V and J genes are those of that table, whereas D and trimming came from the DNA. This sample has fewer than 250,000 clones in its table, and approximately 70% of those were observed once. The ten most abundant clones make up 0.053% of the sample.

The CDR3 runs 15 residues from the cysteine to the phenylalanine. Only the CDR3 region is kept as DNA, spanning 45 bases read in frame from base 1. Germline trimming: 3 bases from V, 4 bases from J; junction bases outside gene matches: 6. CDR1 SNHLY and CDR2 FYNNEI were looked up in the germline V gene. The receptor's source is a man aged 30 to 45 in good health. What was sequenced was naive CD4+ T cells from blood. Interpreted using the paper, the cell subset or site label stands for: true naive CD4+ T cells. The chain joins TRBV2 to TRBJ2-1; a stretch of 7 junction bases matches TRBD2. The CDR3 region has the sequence CASSDKRGPYNEQFF. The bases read TGTGCCAGCAGTGACAAGCGGGGACCTTACAATGAGCAGTTCTTC.